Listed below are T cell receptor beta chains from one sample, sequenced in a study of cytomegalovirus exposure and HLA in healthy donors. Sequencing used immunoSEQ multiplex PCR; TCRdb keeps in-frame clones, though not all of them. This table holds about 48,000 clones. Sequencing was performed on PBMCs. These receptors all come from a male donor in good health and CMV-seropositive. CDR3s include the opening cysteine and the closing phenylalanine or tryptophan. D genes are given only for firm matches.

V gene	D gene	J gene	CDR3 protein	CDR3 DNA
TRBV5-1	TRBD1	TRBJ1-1	CASSVGQGRENTEAFF	TGCGCCAGCAGCGTGGGACAGGGTCGGGAAAACACTGAAGCTTTCTTT
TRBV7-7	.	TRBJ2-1	CASSPGTFNEQFF	TGTGCCAGCAGCCCCGGGACTTTCAATGAGCAGTTCTTC
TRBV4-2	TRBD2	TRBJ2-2	CASSQATTGGTGELFF	TGTGCCAGCAGCCAAGCAACGACGGGGGGTACCGGGGAGCTGTTTTTT
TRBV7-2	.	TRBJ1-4	CASSPPGGEKLFF	TGTGCCAGCAGCCCCCCAGGTGGGGAAAAACTGTTTTTT
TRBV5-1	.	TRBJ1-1	CAGSETRQEGEFTEAFF	TGCGCCGGCAGCGAAACCCGACAGGAAGGTGAATTCACTGAAGCTTTCTTT
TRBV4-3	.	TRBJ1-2	CASSQDWESNYGYTF	TGCGCCAGCAGCCAAGATTGGGAGAGTAACTATGGCTACACCTTC
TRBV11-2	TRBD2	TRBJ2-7	CASSPAGDYEQYF	TGTGCCAGCAGCCCTGCGGGGGACTACGAGCAGTACTTC
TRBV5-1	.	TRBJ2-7	CASSPKTGSSYEQYF	TGCGCCAGCAGCCCAAAGACGGGGAGCTCCTACGAGCAGTACTTC
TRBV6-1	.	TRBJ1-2	CASSEVLSGYTF	TGTGCCAGCAGTGAAGTTCTTAGCGGCTACACCTTC
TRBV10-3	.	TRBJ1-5	CAISDRSNQPQHF	TGTGCCATCAGTGACAGAAGCAATCAGCCCCAGCATTTT
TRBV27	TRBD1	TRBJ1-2	CASRRQGRGYTF	TGTGCCAGCAGACGACAGGGAAGAGGCTACACCTTC
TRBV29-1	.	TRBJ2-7	CSVAWQGNEQYF	TGCAGCGTTGCGTGGCAGGGCAACGAGCAGTACTTC
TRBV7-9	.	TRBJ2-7	CASAPPGASYEQYF	TGTGCCAGCGCCCCTCCGGGAGCTTCGTACGAGCAGTACTTC
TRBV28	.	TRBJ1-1	CASSFRAGNTEAFF	TGTGCCAGCAGTTTTAGAGCGGGGAACACTGAAGCTTTCTTT
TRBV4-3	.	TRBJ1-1	CASSQAIPASQGLTEAFF	TGCGCCAGCAGCCAAGCTATCCCCGCGAGCCAGGGACTAACTGAAGCTTTCTTT
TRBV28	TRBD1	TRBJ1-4	CASSPGQVAEKLFF	TGTGCCAGCAGTCCCGGACAGGTAGCTGAAAAACTGTTTTTT
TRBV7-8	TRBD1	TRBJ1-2	CASSLLGQGGGYTF	TGTGCCAGCAGCTTGCTCGGACAGGGCGGTGGCTACACCTTC
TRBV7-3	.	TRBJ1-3	CASSPSGGYGNTIYF	TGTGCCAGCAGCCCCTCGGGCGGGTATGGAAACACCATATATTTT
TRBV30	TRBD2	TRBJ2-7	CAWSATSVEQYF	TGTGCCTGGAGTGCGACTAGCGTCGAGCAGTACTTC
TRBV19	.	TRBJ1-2	CASSRPGDREANYGYTF	TGTGCCAGTAGTAGGCCGGGGGACCGTGAGGCTAACTATGGCTACACCTTC
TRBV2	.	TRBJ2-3	CASIPSVNTDTQYF	TGTGCCAGCATCCCATCGGTCAACACAGATACGCAGTATTTT
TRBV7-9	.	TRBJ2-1	CASSPGDTTYNEQFF	TGTGCCAGCAGCCCAGGGGACACAACCTACAATGAGCAGTTCTTC
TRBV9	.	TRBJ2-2	CASSVEGRDTGELFF	TGTGCCAGCAGCGTAGAGGGGCGCGATACCGGGGAGCTGTTTTTT
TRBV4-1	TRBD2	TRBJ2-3	CASSQVLAGEDTDTQYF	TGCGCCAGCAGCCAAGTCCTAGCGGGGGAGGACACAGATACGCAGTATTTT
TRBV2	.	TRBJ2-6	CASDSAGANVLTF	TGTGCCAGCGACAGCGCTGGGGCCAACGTCCTGACTTTC
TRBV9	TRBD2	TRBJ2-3	CASSAGSGVRDTQYF	TGTGCCAGCAGCGCGGGTAGCGGGGTGAGGGATACGCAGTATTTT
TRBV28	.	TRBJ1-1	CASSQDWRAFF	TGTGCCAGCAGTCAGGACTGGAGAGCTTTCTTT
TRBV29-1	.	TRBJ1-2	CSVESGYDPNYGYTF	TGCAGCGTTGAATCAGGTTACGACCCTAACTATGGCTACACCTTC
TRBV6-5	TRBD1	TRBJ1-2	CASSYSGRGLYGYTF	TGTGCCAGCAGTTACTCGGGCAGGGGGCTCTATGGCTACACCTTC
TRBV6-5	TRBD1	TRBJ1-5	CASSPGGHSNQPQHF	TGTGCCAGCAGCCCAGGGGGCCATAGCAATCAGCCCCAGCATTTT
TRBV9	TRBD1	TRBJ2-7	CASSPPGTGGYEQYF	TGTGCCAGCAGCCCCCCCGGGACAGGAGGGTACGAGCAGTACTTC
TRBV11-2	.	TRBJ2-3	CASSLTPADTDTQYF	TGTGCCAGCAGCTTAACTCCGGCGGACACAGATACGCAGTATTTT
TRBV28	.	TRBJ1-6	CASSLRQDGNSPLHF	TGTGCCAGCAGTTTACGACAGGACGGTAATTCACCCCTCCACTTT
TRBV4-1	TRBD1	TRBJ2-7	CASSQGQGPPYEQYF	TGCGCCAGCAGCCAAGGACAGGGTCCCCCCTACGAGCAGTACTTC
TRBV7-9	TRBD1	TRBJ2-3	CASSFQDRGDTQYF	TGTGCCAGCAGCTTTCAAGACAGGGGAGATACGCAGTATTTT
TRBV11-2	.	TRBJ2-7	CASSLGAGLPYEQYF	TGTGCCAGCAGCTTAGGGGCGGGTCTTCCCTACGAGCAGTACTTC
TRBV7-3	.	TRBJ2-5	CASSSQTEETQYF	TGTGCCAGCAGCTCACAAACCGAAGAGACCCAGTACTTC
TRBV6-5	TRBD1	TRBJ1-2	CASSYWAGTGDGYTF	TGTGCCAGCAGTTATTGGGCCGGGACAGGGGATGGCTACACCTTC
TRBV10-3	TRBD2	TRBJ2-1	CAIAGTSGGPNEQFF	TGTGCCATCGCCGGGACTAGCGGGGGCCCCAATGAGCAGTTCTTC
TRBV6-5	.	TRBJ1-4	CASSYSGGEGEKLFF	TGTGCCAGCAGTTACTCGGGGGGTGAGGGTGAAAAACTGTTTTTT
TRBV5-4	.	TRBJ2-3	CASSLDGTNTDTQYF	TGTGCCAGCAGCTTGGACGGGACAAACACAGATACGCAGTATTTT
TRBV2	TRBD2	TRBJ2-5	CASSEIAGGEETQYF	TGTGCCAGCAGTGAGATAGCGGGGGGCGAAGAGACCCAGTACTTC
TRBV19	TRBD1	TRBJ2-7	CASRGTVGEQYF	TGTGCCAGTAGAGGGACAGTGGGCGAGCAGTACTTC
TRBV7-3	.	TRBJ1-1	CASSRIGGAATEAFF	TGTGCCAGCAGCCGGATCGGGGGGGCTGCCACTGAAGCTTTCTTT
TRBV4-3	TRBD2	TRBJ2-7	CASSLRLAGDYEQYF	TGCGCCAGCAGCCTACGACTAGCGGGGGACTACGAGCAGTACTTC
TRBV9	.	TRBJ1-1	CASSVGGWNTEAFF	TGTGCCAGCAGCGTGGGGGGTTGGAACACTGAAGCTTTCTTT
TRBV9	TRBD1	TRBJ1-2	CASSVEDRGRSDGYTF	TGTGCCAGCAGCGTAGAGGACAGGGGGAGATCGGATGGCTACACCTTC
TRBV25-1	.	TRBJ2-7	CASSDGVGDEQYF	TGTGCCAGCAGTGATGGCGTCGGGGACGAGCAGTACTTC
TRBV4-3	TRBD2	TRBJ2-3	CASSQDGPPDLAESTDTQYF	TGCGCCAGCAGCCAAGATGGGCCGCCCGACCTAGCGGAAAGCACAGATACGCAGTATTTT